This paragraph covers one T cell receptor (beta chain) sequence. A single record per CDR3 protein comes from TCRdb applying MiXCR to the RT-PCR reads. The sample lists about 170,000 distinct CDR3 sequences, 12% seen once, with 25% to 30% in the top ten. This specimen comes from a study of response to subunit inactivated influenza vaccine. These data also formed part of another study, on T cells expressing NK-cell markers. That work contributes: The authors generated TCR beta cDNA through 5'RACE template switching with UMIs. All TCR beta repertoires analysed originated from sorted CD3+CD56+NKG2C+, CD3+CD56+NKG2C- and CD3+CD56-NKG2C+ T cells. In several experiments, sorting was confined to alpha-beta TCR T cells through use of an anti-gamma-delta TCR antibody. NKG2C+ dominant clonotype frequencies in 6 or 7 donors were roughly 1.0-7.5% of CD8+ T cells. Expanded NKG2C+ T cell clones had unclear HCMV specificity.

Sequenced material: CD8+ T cells sorted from PBMCs, taken 12 days after vaccination. This sequence was found in a man aged 45-65 years who received an inactivated influenza vaccine.

CDR3 in amino acids: CASSPSSLTGPNEKLFF. CDR3 bases: TGTGCCAGCAGCCCAAGTTCATTGACTGGTCCTAATGAAAAACTGTTTTTT. The chain joins TRBV7-9 to TRBJ1-4; D gene ambiguous. Per the germline V gene, CDR1 is SEHNR and CDR2 is FQNEAQ (reference sequence). CDR3 length: 17 residues. The V gene lost 5 bases and the J gene lost 3 bases, with 19 bases spanning the gap.